These 6 T cell receptor beta chains originate from one sample sequenced in a study of cytomegalovirus exposure and HLA in healthy donors (dated by TCRdb to about 2017). Libraries were built with the immunoSEQ multiplex PCR assay. For the multiplex PCR, a mixture combining 60 forward primers for TCR Vbeta segments and 13 reverse primers for TCR Jbeta segments was used. TCRdb took this table from immuneACCESS and kept in-frame rearrangements with V and J called. Such tables lack part of the clones; where checked against another copy, unresolved V genes explain under half of the gap, and the rest is unexplained. This specimen's table enumerates over 100,000 clones. In total, the top ten clones hold 1.6% of the sample. Sequenced sample: PBMCs. The source of these receptors is a woman aged 40 to 50 in good health and CMV-seropositive.

The chain combines TRBV7-9 with TRBJ2-7, with a possible D match to TRBD1 (5 bases). Per the germline V gene, CDR1 is SEHNR and CDR2 is FQNEAQ (reference sequence). V was pared by 3 bases and J by 5 bases, with 20 bases between. The CDR3 is 16 residues long. CDR3 amino acids: CASSFLLGRVPHEQYF. Here the CDR3 DNA reads TGTGCCAGCAGCTTCCTCCTCGGCAGGGTCCCCCACGAGCAGTACTTC.

The chain employs TRBV19 and TRBJ2-3, with D unclear. The length of the CDR3 is 17 residues. In germline, CDR1 is LNHDA, CDR2 SQIVND (reference sequence). Trimming cost V 0 bases and J 2 bases, with 15 bases left between them. The CDR3 sequence: CASSIDFGLDFTDTQYF. CDR3 coding DNA: TGTGCCAGTAGTATAGATTTTGGTCTAGACTTCACAGATACGCAGTATTTT.

This sequence joins TRBV7-9 and TRBJ2-7; 11 nucleotides agree with TRBD2. The CDR3 totals 16 residues. Germline V lookup: CDR1 SEHNR, CDR2 FQNEAQ (reference sequence). V gave up 5 bases and J gave up 0 bases; unmatched junction bases: 6. CDR3 nucleotide sequence: TGTGCCAGCAGCCCTAGACTAGCGGGGAACTCCTACGAGCAGTACTTC. Translated, it gives CASSPRLAGNSYEQYF.

The CDR3 sequence is CASSSSPWWGEWTDTQYF. CDR3 bases: TGCGCCAGCAGCTCATCGCCCTGGTGGGGCGAATGGACAGATACGCAGTATTTT. This chain joins TRBV5-1 and TRBJ2-3, with D possibly matching TRBD1 (5 bases). Per germline, CDR1 SGHRS and CDR2 YFSETQ. Trimming cost V 3 bases and J 3 bases, with 23 bases left between them. This CDR3 has 18 residues.

The rearrangement uses TRBV7-9 and TRBJ1-1, with unresolved D. The V end lost 4 bases, the J end lost 8 bases, and 20 bases lay between the germline ends. Per germline, CDR1 SEHNR and CDR2 FQNEAQ (reference sequence). The CDR3 consists of 15 residues. CDR3 sequence: CASSSRREGSTEAFF. CDR3 nucleotide sequence: TGTGCCAGCAGCTCCCGGAGGGAAGGTTCAACGGAAGCTTTCTTT. Together with reference TRBV7-9 and TRBJ1-1, the CDR3 gives the full variable domain: DTGVSQNPRHKITKRGQNVTFRCDPISEHNRLYWYRQTLGQGPEFLTYFQNEAQLEKSRLLSDRFSAERPKGSFSTLEIQRTEQGDSAMYLCASSSRREGSTEAFFGQGTRLTVV.

The rearrangement joins TRBV5-4 to TRBJ2-5; TRBD2 agrees at 12 bases. The V gene end was trimmed by 6 bases and the J gene end by 5 bases; junction bases not matched to a gene: 17. Per the germline V gene, CDR1 is SGHNT and CDR2 is YYREEE (reference sequence). The CDR3 is 18 residues long. CDR3 DNA: TGTGCCAGCACCGTACCCGGACTAGCGGGAACAGAAGAGGAGACCCAGTACTTC. Protein product: CASTVPGLAGTEEETQYF.